These T cell receptor beta chains were read from a single sample in a study of identical twins. Using its own MiXCR run on the 5' RACE reads, TCRdb lists one record per CDR3 protein. The repertoire holds about 280,000 distinct CDR3 sequences, with around 8.8% as singletons. These data are also associated with another study on yellow fever vaccine responses in identical twins.

The material sequenced was memory (CD45RO+) T cells sorted from blood. These receptor sequences come from a woman aged 18 to 35 in good health. CDR3s include the opening cysteine and the closing phenylalanine or tryptophan. Each record gives: D gene, V gene, CDR3 length, clone size, J gene, CDR3 protein, CDR3 DNA. A D gene is named only where the DNA matches it firmly. Clone size, where shown, is once, few, many, or a class for clones that have expanded.

D: -; V: TRBV20-1; length: 14; size: -; J: TRBJ2-1; CDR3: CSARPGVGHNEQFF; DNA: TGCAGTGCTAGGCCCGGAGTGGGGCACAATGAGCAGTTCTTC
D: TRBD1; V: TRBV20-1; length: 16; size: few; J: TRBJ2-3; CDR3: CSARDLAGQALGTQYF; DNA: TGCAGTGCTAGAGATCTCGCGGGACAGGCATTGGGTACGCAGTATTTT
D: TRBD1; V: TRBV5-1; length: 14; size: many; J: TRBJ1-2; CDR3: CASSPGTGTYGYTF; DNA: TGCGCCAGCAGCCCCGGGACAGGGACCTATGGCTACACCTTC
D: -; V: TRBV7-6; length: 16; size: few; J: TRBJ2-3; CDR3: CASSLSSGLGTDTQYF; DNA: TGTGCCAGCAGCTTATCTTCGGGACTTGGCACAGATACGCAGTATTTT
D: -; V: TRBV20-1; length: 13; size: few; J: TRBJ2-3; CDR3: CSASRQQSDTQYF; DNA: TGCAGTGCCTCTCGGCAGCAGAGTGATACGCAGTATTTT
D: -; V: TRBV5-1; length: 15; size: many; J: TRBJ2-3; CDR3: CASIPLGGPTDTQYF; DNA: TGCGCCAGCATTCCCTTGGGGGGCCCCACAGATACGCAGTATTTT
D: TRBD1; V: TRBV10-3; length: 14; size: few; J: TRBJ2-5; CDR3: CAISEQGAGETQYF; DNA: TGTGCCATCAGTGAGCAGGGGGCAGGGGAGACCCAGTACTTC
D: TRBD1; V: TRBV5-1; length: 18; size: many; J: TRBJ1-4; CDR3: CASSYSGTGGATNEKLFF; DNA: TGCGCCAGCAGCTACTCCGGGACAGGGGGAGCAACTAATGAAAAACTGTTTTTT
D: TRBD2; V: TRBV10-3; length: 20; size: few; J: TRBJ2-1; CDR3: CAISDQASSGRGSSYNEQFF; DNA: TGTGCCATCAGTGATCAAGCCTCTAGCGGGAGGGGTAGCTCCTACAATGAGCAGTTCTTC
D: -; V: TRBV4-2; length: 12; size: many; J: TRBJ2-3; CDR3: CASSHEGLAQYF; DNA: TGTGCCAGCAGCCATGAGGGACTTGCGCAGTATTTT
D: -; V: TRBV7-8; length: 13; size: many; J: TRBJ1-1; CDR3: CASTRKGYTEAFF; DNA: TGTGCCAGCACCCGCAAGGGGTACACTGAAGCTTTCTTT
D: -; V: TRBV20-1; length: 13; size: many; J: TRBJ1-5; CDR3: CSARSGSNQPQHF; DNA: TGCAGTGCTAGGTCTGGGAGCAATCAGCCCCAGCATTTT
D: -; V: TRBV7-8; length: 13; size: -; J: TRBJ1-4; CDR3: CASSGQLVEKLFF; DNA: TGTGCCAGCAGCGGTCAGCTAGTTGAAAAACTGTTTTTT
D: TRBD2; V: TRBV20-1; length: 15; size: many; J: TRBJ2-5; CDR3: CSAGPLAGAQETQYF; DNA: TGCAGTGCTGGACCCCTAGCGGGGGCCCAAGAGACCCAGTACTTC
D: TRBD2; V: TRBV7-9; length: 17; size: -; J: TRBJ2-3; CDR3: CASSFTRTSRSTDTQYF; DNA: TGTGCCAGCAGCTTTACCCGGACTAGCAGAAGCACAGATACGCAGTATTTT
D: -; V: TRBV7-9; length: 15; size: many; J: TRBJ1-4; CDR3: CASSLWMGTNEKLFF; DNA: TGTGCCAGCAGCCTCTGGATGGGAACTAATGAAAAACTGTTTTTT
D: -; V: TRBV11-2; length: 12; size: many; J: TRBJ2-3; CDR3: CASSLVRDTQYF; DNA: TGTGCCAGCAGCTTAGTACGGGATACGCAGTATTTT
D: TRBD2; V: TRBV28; length: 17; size: -; J: TRBJ2-2; CDR3: CASRPTPTSGRPGELFF; DNA: TGTGCCAGCAGGCCGACTCCGACTAGCGGGAGGCCCGGGGAGCTGTTTTTT
D: TRBD2; V: TRBV5-1; length: 17; size: -; J: TRBJ2-1; CDR3: CASTSLAGGNSYNEQFF; DNA: TGCGCCAGCACGTCGCTAGCGGGGGGGAACTCCTACAATGAGCAGTTCTTC
D: TRBD1; V: TRBV4-2; length: 14; size: many; J: TRBJ2-5; CDR3: CASSQGQDQETQYF; DNA: TGTGCCAGCAGCCAGGGACAGGACCAAGAGACCCAGTACTTC
D: -; V: TRBV5-4; length: 15; size: many; J: TRBJ2-3; CDR3: CASSLKSGGTDTQYF; DNA: TGTGCCAGCAGCTTAAAATCAGGGGGCACAGATACGCAGTATTTT
D: -; V: TRBV3-1; length: 15; size: -; J: TRBJ1-2; CDR3: CASSQTTVLNDGYTF; DNA: TGTGCCAGCAGCCAAACGACGGTCTTGAATGATGGCTACACCTTC
D: TRBD2; V: TRBV29-1; length: 15; size: many; J: TRBJ2-3; CDR3: CSVPGLAGGVDTQYF; DNA: TGCAGCGTTCCCGGACTAGCGGGGGGCGTAGATACGCAGTATTTT
D: TRBD1; V: TRBV28; length: 14; size: -; J: TRBJ1-1; CDR3: CASNRQGRSAEAFF; DNA: TGTGCCAGCAACCGACAGGGGAGGAGCGCTGAAGCTTTCTTT
D: -; V: TRBV7-2; length: 14; size: -; J: TRBJ2-7; CDR3: CASSLGGVFYEQYF; DNA: TGTGCCAGCAGCTTAGGCGGGGTTTTCTACGAGCAGTACTTC
D: -; V: TRBV25-1; length: 13; size: many; J: TRBJ1-2; CDR3: CASSEGPKGSYTF; DNA: TGTGCCAGCAGTGAGGGACCCAAGGGCAGCTACACCTTC
D: TRBD1; V: TRBV4-1; length: 16; size: few; J: TRBJ1-6; CDR3: CASSQTGTVVNSPLHF; DNA: TGCGCCAGCAGCCAAACCGGGACAGTGGTTAATTCACCCCTCCACTTT
D: -; V: TRBV3-1; length: 14; size: few; J: TRBJ2-3; CDR3: CASSHRAGTDTQYF; DNA: TGTGCCAGCAGCCACCGGGCCGGCACAGATACGCAGTATTTT
D: -; V: TRBV6-1; length: 12; size: few; J: TRBJ2-2; CDR3: CASTIGTGELFF; DNA: TGTGCCAGCACAATCGGAACCGGGGAGCTGTTTTTT
D: -; V: TRBV6-1; length: 16; size: many; J: TRBJ1-6; CDR3: CASSRGTQTGNSPLHF; DNA: TGTGCCAGCAGTCGAGGGACTCAAACTGGGAATTCACCCCTCCACTTT
D: TRBD1; V: TRBV25-1; length: 17; size: few; J: TRBJ2-3; CDR3: CASSEFPGGQRTDTQYF; DNA: TGTGCCAGCAGTGAATTCCCAGGGGGACAGCGCACAGATACGCAGTATTTT
D: -; V: TRBV27; length: 17; size: many; J: TRBJ1-1; CDR3: CASSQLLRGRVNTEAFF; DNA: TGTGCCAGCAGCCAACTCCTCAGGGGACGGGTAAACACTGAAGCTTTCTTT
D: -; V: TRBV11-2; length: 15; size: -; J: TRBJ2-3; CDR3: CASNLLVGNPYTQYF; DNA: TGTGCCAGCAACTTGTTGGTGGGGAACCCCTATACGCAGTATTTT
D: -; V: TRBV12-3/TRBV12-4; length: 13; size: many; J: TRBJ1-1; CDR3: CASSLRGRTEAFF; DNA: TGTGCCAGCAGTTTGAGGGGTCGAACTGAAGCTTTCTTT
D: TRBD1; V: TRBV18; length: 16; size: -; J: TRBJ2-2; CDR3: CASSPRLGQGNSELFF; DNA: TGTGCCAGCTCACCACGATTGGGACAGGGAAATTCGGAGCTGTTTTTT
D: TRBD2; V: TRBV20-1; length: 17; size: few; J: TRBJ2-3; CDR3: CSARDLRASGRTDTQYF; DNA: TGCAGTGCTAGAGATCTGAGGGCTAGCGGACGCACAGATACGCAGTATTTT
D: -; V: TRBV7-6; length: 15; size: few; J: TRBJ2-1; CDR3: CASSLVAYSYNEQFF; DNA: TGTGCCAGCAGCTTAGTAGCGTACTCCTACAATGAGCAGTTCTTC
D: -; V: TRBV19; length: 13; size: -; J: TRBJ2-3; CDR3: CASSKQETDTQYF; DNA: TGTGCCAGTAGTAAACAAGAAACAGATACGCAGTATTTT
D: TRBD2; V: TRBV20-1; length: 13; size: many; J: TRBJ2-3; CDR3: CRISGGVTDTQYF; DNA: TGCAGAATTAGCGGGGGGGTCACAGATACGCAGTATTTT
D: TRBD1; V: TRBV5-1; length: 16; size: -; J: TRBJ2-3; CDR3: CASSEGQGVFTDTQYF; DNA: TGCGCCAGCAGCGAGGGACAGGGGGTATTTACAGATACGCAGTATTTT